This T cell receptor beta chain stems from a study of T-cell reconstitution after alpha-beta-depleted transplantation in children. General study results and limits: Reported findings indicate that, about two months after transplant, alpha-beta T cells came from several hundred expanded clones, which were derived from non-depleted graft cells.

This clonotype was seen repeatedly, ten times or more. Its matching antigen is unknown. The authors prepared the TCRbeta library with unique molecular identifiers. A single record per CDR3 protein comes from TCRdb applying MiXCR to the PCR reads. The sample holds 700,000 or so distinct CDR3 sequences; about an eighth are singletons and the top ten take roughly 0.84%. Sequencing was performed on PBMCs, taken before TCRalphabeta/CD19-depleted stem cell transplant. The TCR comes from a girl aged 2-15 years with congenital amegakaryocytic thrombocytopenia, due to receive a stem cell transplant.

The CDR3 loop is CASSSVAGNEQFF. The CDR3 DNA reads TGCGCCAGCAGCTCCGTAGCGGGAAATGAGCAGTTCTTC. V gene TRBV5-1 combines with J gene TRBJ2-1, with TRBD2 matching 8 bases. The germline V gene has CDR1 SGHRS and CDR2 YFSETQ. With V trimmed by 3 bases and J by 7 bases, 3 bases remained unmatched. The CDR3 extends over 13 amino acids.